This T cell receptor (beta chain) was captured in a study of metastatic and nonmetastatic thyroid tumors. For the study at large: The authors compared repertoires across blood and tumor or nodule tissue from malignant and benign thyroid patients. Findings and limits, study-wide: Across blood and tumor, TCR beta diversity in malignant thyroid tumors was reportedly significantly higher than in benign nodules.

Among the patients, none had received any treatment before thyroid surgery. A remark on this clone: What it binds is not known.

Under the authors' procedure: Building a distant-metastasis classifier for papillary thyroid cancer drew on CDR3 differences across clinicopathological groups. MiXCR reprocessed the PCR reads for TCRdb. The V and J calls and clone size are TCRdb's, not the authors'. Of 30,000 or so clones listed, 29% are singletons. Trimming left V 2 bases short and J 8 bases short, with 10 bases between. Germline CDR1 LNHDA, CDR2 SQIVND (reference sequence). The CDR3 has 13 residues. The sequenced material came from blood. The chain combines TRBV19 with TRBJ2-1, with D uncertain. The origin of this receptor is a female donor with papillary thyroid cancer or a benign thyroid nodule (not recorded which). Some clones in this sample may be carry-over from other donors' samples. CDR3: CASSITIGDEQFF. CDR3 DNA sequence: TGTGCCAGTAGTATAACAATAGGCGATGAGCAGTTCTTC.